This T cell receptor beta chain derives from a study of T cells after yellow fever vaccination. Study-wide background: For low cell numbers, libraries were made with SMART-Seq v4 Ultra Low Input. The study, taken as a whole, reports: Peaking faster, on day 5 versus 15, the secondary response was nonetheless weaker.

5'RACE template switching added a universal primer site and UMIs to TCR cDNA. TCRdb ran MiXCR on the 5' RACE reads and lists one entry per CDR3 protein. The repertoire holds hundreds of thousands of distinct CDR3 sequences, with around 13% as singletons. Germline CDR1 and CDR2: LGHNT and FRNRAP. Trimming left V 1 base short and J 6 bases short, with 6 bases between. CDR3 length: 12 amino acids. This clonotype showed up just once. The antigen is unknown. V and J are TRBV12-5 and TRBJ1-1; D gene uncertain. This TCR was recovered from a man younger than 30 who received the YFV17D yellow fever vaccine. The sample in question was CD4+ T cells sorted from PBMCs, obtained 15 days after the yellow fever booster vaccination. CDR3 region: CASGLASPEAFF. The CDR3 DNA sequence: TGTGCTAGTGGTTTGGCTTCCCCTGAAGCTTTCTTT.